This T cell receptor beta chain was recorded in a study of shared T cell receptors in the human thymus. Sequencing was performed with immunoSEQ multiplex PCR; in TCRdb, only in-frame clones are kept and a portion is missing. Of under 450,000 clones listed, approximately 95% are singletons. The germline gives CDR1 MNHEY, CDR2 SVGAGI. CDR3 length: 14 amino acids. Trimming removed 0 bases at V and 4 bases at J, with 10 bases between. Sequenced input: thymocytes. This receptor was taken from a human donor. The chain is built from TRBV6-5 and TRBJ2-7; D not resolved. DNA for the CDR3: TGTGCCAGCAGTTACTCGGGTGAGGTGTACGAGCAGTACTTC. It codes for CASSYSGEVYEQYF.